The 8 T cell receptor beta chains below were found in one sample sequenced in a study of blood T cell repertoires in COVID-19. Only in-frame clones appear in the TCRdb table, and some are missing; sequencing was by immunoSEQ multiplex PCR. In the table there are about 220,000 clones, roughly 89% of which are singletons. The specimen sequenced was PBMCs or T cells enriched from blood (not recorded which). The receptors shown here come from a woman aged 25 to 45 with acute COVID-19.

The genes are TRBV5-1 and TRBJ2-3, with D hard to call. V gave up 0 bases and J gave up 1 base, with 6 bases separating them. The germline V gene has CDR1 SGHRS and CDR2 YFSETQ. The CDR3 has 14 residues. CDR3 sequence (DNA): TGCGCCAGCAGCTTGGATCCAGGCACAGATACGCAGTATTTT. The encoded protein is CASSLDPGTDTQYF.

The gene calls are TRBV5-5 and TRBJ1-3; tentatively, D is TRBD1 (6 bases). The CDR3 consists of 13 residues. The V end was cut by 7 bases, the J end by 6 bases, with 14 bases between. Germline V gene data show CDR1 as SGHKS and CDR2 as YYEKEE (reference sequence). Here the CDR3 DNA reads TGTGCCAGCGCTCGGACAGTGGTAAACACCATATATTTT. Amino acids: CASARTVVNTIYF.

This rearrangement joins TRBV30 to TRBJ1-4; TRBD1 agrees at 9 bases. Germline values: CDR1 GTSNPN, CDR2 SVGIG (reference sequence). V lost 2 bases, J lost 7 bases, and 5 bases stayed unmatched. The CDR3 runs 14 residues. Written as DNA, the CDR3 is TGTGCCTGGAGTTATGGGACAGGGAGTGAAAAACTGTTTTTT. Its translation: CAWSYGTGSEKLFF.

V usage is TRBV20-1 and J usage is TRBJ2-1; possible D gene TRBD1, 5 bases. With 5 bases removed from V and 14 bases from J, the gap between germline ends came to 13 bases. From germline, CDR1 is DFQATT and CDR2 SNEGSKA (reference sequence). The CDR3 length is 10 residues. CDR3 sequence reads: CSARNRMEFF. The CDR3, as DNA: TGCAGTGCTCGTAACAGGATGGAGTTCTTC.

The V and J genes are TRBV27 and TRBJ1-4; possible D gene TRBD1, 6 bases. V was pared by 6 bases and J by 7 bases, with 27 bases between. This CDR3 region has 18 residues. Germline V CDR1 and CDR2: MNHEY, SMNVEV (reference sequence). This CDR3 reads CASSPSPSTGLIGEKLFF. The CDR3 nucleotides are TGTGCCAGCAGCCCTTCTCCCTCGACAGGCCTGATAGGTGAAAAACTGTTTTTT. The complete variable domain, with remaining parts taken from reference TRBV27 and TRBJ1-4, reads EAQVTQNPRYLITVTGKKLTVTCSQNMNHEYMSWYRQDPGLGLRQIYYSMNVEVTDKGDVPEGYKVSRKEKRNFPLILESPSPNQTSLYFCASSPSPSTGLIGEKLFFGSGTQLSVL.

This clone was found once. This chain joins TRBV5-6 and TRBJ2-5; D is perhaps TRBD2 (6 bases). CDR1 SGHDT and CDR2 YYEEEE come from the germline V gene. V dropped 0 bases and J dropped 2 bases, with 14 bases sitting between them. The CDR3 has 16 amino acids. The CDR3, as DNA: TGTGCCAGCAGCTTGGCACCGGGGACTTCTCAAGAGACCCAGTACTTC. It is translated as CASSLAPGTSQETQYF.

The V and J genes are TRBV9 and TRBJ1-2; 11 bases line up with TRBD1. The CDR3 is made up of 15 amino acids. The germline V gene encodes CDR1 SGDLS and CDR2 YYNGEE. The V segment lost 2 bases and the J segment 5 bases; nucleotides outside the gene matches: 5. The CDR3, as DNA: TGTGCCAGCAGCGTCACAGGACAGGGGGCATATGGCTACACCTTC. As protein: CASSVTGQGAYGYTF.

The chain recombines TRBV5-1 with TRBJ1-1; weak D call: TRBD1 (5 bases). The ends were cut back, 6 bases at V and 1 base at J, with 19 bases in the middle. Germline V gene sequence: CDR1 SGHRS, CDR2 YFSETQ. This CDR3 contains 16 residues. The CDR3 region is CASTSALQGKNTEAFF. The CDR3 DNA follows: TGCGCCAGCACCTCCGCCCTCCAGGGCAAGAACACTGAAGCTTTCTTT.